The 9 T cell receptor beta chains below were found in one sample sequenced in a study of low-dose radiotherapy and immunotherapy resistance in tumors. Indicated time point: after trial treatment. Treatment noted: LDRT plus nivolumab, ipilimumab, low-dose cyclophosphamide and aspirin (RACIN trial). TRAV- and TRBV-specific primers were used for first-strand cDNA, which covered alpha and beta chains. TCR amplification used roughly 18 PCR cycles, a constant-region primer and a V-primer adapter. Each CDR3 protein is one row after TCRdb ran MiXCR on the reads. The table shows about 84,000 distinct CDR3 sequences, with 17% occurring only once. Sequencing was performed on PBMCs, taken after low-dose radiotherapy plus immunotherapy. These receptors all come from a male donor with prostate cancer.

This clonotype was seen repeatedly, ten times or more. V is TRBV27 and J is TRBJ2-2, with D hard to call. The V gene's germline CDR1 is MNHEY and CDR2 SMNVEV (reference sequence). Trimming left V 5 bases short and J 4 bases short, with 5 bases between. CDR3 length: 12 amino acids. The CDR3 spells CASSPTTGELFF. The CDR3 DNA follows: TGTGCCAGCAGTCCCACCACCGGGGAGCTGTTTTTT.

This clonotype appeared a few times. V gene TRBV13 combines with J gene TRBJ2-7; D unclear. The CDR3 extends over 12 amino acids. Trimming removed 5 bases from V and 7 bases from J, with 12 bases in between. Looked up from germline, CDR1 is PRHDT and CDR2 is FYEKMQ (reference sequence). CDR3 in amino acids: CASSIARREQYF. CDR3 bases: TGTGCCAGCAGCATAGCCCGTCGGGAGCAGTACTTC.

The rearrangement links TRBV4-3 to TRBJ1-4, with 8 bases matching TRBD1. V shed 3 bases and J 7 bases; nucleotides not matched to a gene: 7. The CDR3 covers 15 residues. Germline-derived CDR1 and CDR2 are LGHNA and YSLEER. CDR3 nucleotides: TGCGCCAGCAGCCAGGCTGCTGACAGGGGTGAAAAACTGTTTTTT. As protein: CASSQAADRGEKLFF.

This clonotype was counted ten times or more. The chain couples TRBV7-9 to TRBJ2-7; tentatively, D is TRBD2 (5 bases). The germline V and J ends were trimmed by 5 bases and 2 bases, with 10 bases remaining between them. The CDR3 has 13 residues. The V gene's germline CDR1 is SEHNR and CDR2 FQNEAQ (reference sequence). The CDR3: CASSPRETYEQYF. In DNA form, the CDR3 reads TGTGCCAGCAGCCCGAGGGAGACCTACGAGCAGTACTTC.

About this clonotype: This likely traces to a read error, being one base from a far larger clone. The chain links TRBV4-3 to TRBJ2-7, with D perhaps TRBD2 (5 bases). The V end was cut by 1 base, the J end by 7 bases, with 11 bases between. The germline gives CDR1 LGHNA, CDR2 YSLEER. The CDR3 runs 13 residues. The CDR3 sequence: CASSQASSNEQYF. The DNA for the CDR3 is TGCGCCAGCAGCCAAGCTAGCTCCAATGAGCAGTACTTC.

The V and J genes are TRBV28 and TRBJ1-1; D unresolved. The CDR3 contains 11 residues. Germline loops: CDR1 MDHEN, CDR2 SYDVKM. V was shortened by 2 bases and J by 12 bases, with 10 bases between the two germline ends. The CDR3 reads CASSLTRIPFF. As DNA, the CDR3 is TGTGCCAGCAGTTTAACACGTATACCTTTCTTT.

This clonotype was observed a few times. This chain's CDR3 is CASSLSVEQFF. The CDR3 region has the DNA TGCGCCAGCAGCTTGTCAGTTGAGCAGTTCTTC. The gene calls are TRBV5-1 and TRBJ2-1; the D is unclear. The germline CDR1 and CDR2 sequences are SGHRS and YFSETQ. V was clipped by 1 base and J by 9 bases, with 5 bases between them. This CDR3 has 11 residues.

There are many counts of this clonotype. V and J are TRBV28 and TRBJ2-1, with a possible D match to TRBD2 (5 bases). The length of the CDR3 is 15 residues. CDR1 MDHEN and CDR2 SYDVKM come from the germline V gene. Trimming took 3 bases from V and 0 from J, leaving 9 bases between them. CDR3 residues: CASSFSDRSYNEQFF. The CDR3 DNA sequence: TGTGCCAGCAGTTTTAGCGACCGCTCCTACAATGAGCAGTTCTTC.

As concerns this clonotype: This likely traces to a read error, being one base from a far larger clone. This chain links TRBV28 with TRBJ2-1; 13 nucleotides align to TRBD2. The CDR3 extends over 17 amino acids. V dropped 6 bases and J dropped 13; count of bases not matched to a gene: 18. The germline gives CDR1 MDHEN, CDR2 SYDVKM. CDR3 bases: TGTGCCAGCAGCACCGGGACTAGCGGGAACAGGGGAGAGACCCAGTTCTTC. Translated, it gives CASSTGTSGNRGETQFF.